A single sample gave rise to the 10 T cell receptor beta chains below, sequenced in a study of shared clonotypes between healthy human individuals. The data were produced by immunoSEQ multiplex PCR, yet TCRdb's version contains in-frame clones alone and is incomplete. The sample comprises roughly 1.5 million clones, around 98% of which are singletons, and roughly 0.4% rests with the top ten. Sequenced material: naive CD4+ T cells sorted from blood. As to subset: CD45RA+ positively selected. Receptor source: a man in his thirties or forties in good health.

The chain joins TRBV29-1 to TRBJ1-5; D not certain. This CDR3 region has 13 residues. Trimming removed 4 bases from V and 4 bases from J, with 11 bases in between. The germline CDR1 and CDR2 sequences are SQVTM and ANQGSEA. The CDR3 region has the DNA TGCAGCGTTGTTACCAACCCTAATCAGCCCCAGCATTTT. This gives the protein CSVVTNPNQPQHF.

The chain carries TRBV27 and TRBJ1-1, with TRBD1 identical over 7 bases. V lost 7 bases, J lost 7 bases, and 9 bases stayed unmatched. Germline V CDR1 and CDR2: MNHEY, SMNVEV (reference sequence). The CDR3 contains 13 residues. The CDR3 DNA sequence: TGTGCCAGCATCAAAATCACAGGGGATGAAGCTTTCTTT. Encoded protein: CASIKITGDEAFF.

This clone was seen only once. The chain has TRBV10-3 and TRBJ1-1; 11 bases fit TRBD1. Germline V gene sequence: CDR1 ENHRY, CDR2 SYGVKD. This CDR3 has 14 amino acids. V lost 8 bases and J lost 7; bases outside the gene matches: 9. CDR3 DNA: TGTGCCATCCGAGGGGACAGGGGGAAAGTTGAAGCTTTCTTT. This translates into CAIRGDRGKVEAFF.

The chain combines TRBV2 with TRBJ2-1; 10 bases map to TRBD1. The CDR3 length is 14 residues. V shed 8 bases and J 9 bases; nucleotides not matched to a gene: 10. The germline V gene has CDR1 SNHLY and CDR2 FYNNEI. The CDR3 spells CASRRDRGSGEQFF. DNA for the CDR3: TGTGCCAGCCGCCGGGACAGGGGTTCTGGTGAGCAGTTCTTC.

The gene calls are TRBV14 and TRBJ1-2; D unclear. The CDR3 is 15 residues long. The germline V gene has CDR1 SGHDN and CDR2 FVKESK. V shed 1 base and J shed 8 bases, with 17 bases lying between them. CDR3 loop: CASSQARKTIEGYTF. The CDR3 DNA reads as TGTGCCAGCAGCCAAGCCAGAAAAACTATCGAGGGCTACACCTTC.

The chain recombines TRBV15 with TRBJ2-7, with 8 bases fitting TRBD1. Per germline, CDR1 LNHNV and CDR2 YYDKDF (reference sequence). V lost 0 bases and J lost 5; bases outside the gene matches: 6. This CDR3 is built from 15 residues. The CDR3 DNA sequence: TGTGCCACCAGCAGAGATCGTAGCAGGGGGCACGAGCAGTACTTC. Amino acid sequence: CATSRDRSRGHEQYF.

V usage is TRBV10-3 and J usage is TRBJ1-3, with D possibly TRBD1 on 6 matching bases. Trimming took 4 bases from V and 4 from J, leaving 14 bases between them. Germline CDR1 is ENHRY and CDR2 is SYGVKD. CDR3 length: 15 amino acids. The CDR3 DNA follows: TGTGCCATCAGTGCCGCCGGGACATCAGGAAACACCATATATTTT. Protein product: CAISAAGTSGNTIYF.

CDR3 sequence reads: CASKEAGGPGELFF. DNA for the CDR3: TGTGCCAGCAAGGAAGCGGGAGGGCCCGGGGAGCTGTTTTTT. This chain joins TRBV6-4 and TRBJ2-2; TRBD2 agrees at 10 bases. The CDR3 loop spans 14 amino acids. The V gene's germline CDR1 is MRHNA and CDR2 SNTAGT. J gave up 6 bases and V 7 bases, and 5 bases lay outside the gene matches.

This chain joins TRBV29-1 and TRBJ2-5; 9 bases agree with TRBD2. Germline V CDR1 and CDR2: SQVTM, ANQGSEA. CDR3 length: 13 amino acids. V trimming: 4 bases; J trimming: 6 bases; junction bases outside the gene matches: 6. CDR3 amino acids: CSVAAGGPQTQYF. DNA of the CDR3: TGCAGCGTTGCGGCGGGAGGGCCCCAGACCCAGTACTTC.

V usage is TRBV28 and J usage is TRBJ1-5; no clear D gene. This CDR3 spans 14 amino acids. V lost 6 bases, J lost 11 bases, and 20 bases lay in between. Germline lookup yields CDR1 MDHEN and CDR2 SYDVKM. The CDR3 DNA reads as TGTGCCAGCAGGTCCTTACTTAAATCAAGGGCCCAGCATTTT. This translates into CASRSLLKSRAQHF.